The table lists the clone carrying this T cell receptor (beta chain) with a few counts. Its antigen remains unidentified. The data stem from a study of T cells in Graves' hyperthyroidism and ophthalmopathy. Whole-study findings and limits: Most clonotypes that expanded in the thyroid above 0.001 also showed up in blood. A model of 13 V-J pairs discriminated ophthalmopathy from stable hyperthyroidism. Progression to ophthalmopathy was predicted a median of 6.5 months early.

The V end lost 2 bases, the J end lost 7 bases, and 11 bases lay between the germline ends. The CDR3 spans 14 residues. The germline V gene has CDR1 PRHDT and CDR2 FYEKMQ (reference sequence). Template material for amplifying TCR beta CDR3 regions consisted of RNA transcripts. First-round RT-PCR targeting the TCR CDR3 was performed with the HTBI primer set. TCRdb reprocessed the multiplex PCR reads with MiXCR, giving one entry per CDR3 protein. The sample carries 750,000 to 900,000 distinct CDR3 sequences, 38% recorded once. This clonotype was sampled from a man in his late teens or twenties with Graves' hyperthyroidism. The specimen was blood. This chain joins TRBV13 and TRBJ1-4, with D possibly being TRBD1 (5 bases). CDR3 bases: TGTGCCAGCAGCTTAAGGGGTCAGGTTGAAAAACTGTTTTTT. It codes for CASSLRGQVEKLFF.